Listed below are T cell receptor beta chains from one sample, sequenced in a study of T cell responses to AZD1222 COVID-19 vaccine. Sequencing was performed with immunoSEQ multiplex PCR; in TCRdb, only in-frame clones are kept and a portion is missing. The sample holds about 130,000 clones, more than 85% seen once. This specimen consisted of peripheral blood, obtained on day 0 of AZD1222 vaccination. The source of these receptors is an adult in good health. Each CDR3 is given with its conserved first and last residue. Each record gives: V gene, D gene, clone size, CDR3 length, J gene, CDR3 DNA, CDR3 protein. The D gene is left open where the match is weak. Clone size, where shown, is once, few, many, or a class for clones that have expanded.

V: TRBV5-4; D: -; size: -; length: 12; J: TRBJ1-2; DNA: TGTGCCAGCAGCCCACATAACTATGGCTACACCTTC; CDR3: CASSPHNYGYTF
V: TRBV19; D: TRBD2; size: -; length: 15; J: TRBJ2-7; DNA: TGTGCCAGTAGTACCCGACTAGCGGGAGTTATGGAGCAGTACTTC; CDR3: CASSTRLAGVMEQYF
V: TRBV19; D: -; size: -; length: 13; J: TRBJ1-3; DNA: TGTGCCAGTAGTATGGGGGCTGGAAACACCATATATTTT; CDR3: CASSMGAGNTIYF
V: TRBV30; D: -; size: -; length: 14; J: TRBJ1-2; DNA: TGTGCCTGGAGTGGGGAGGGGCGCGGATATGGCTACACCTTC; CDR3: CAWSGEGRGYGYTF
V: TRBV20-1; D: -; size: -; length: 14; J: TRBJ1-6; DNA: TGCAGTGCTAGTACCGGGGGCCCGGATTCACCCCTCCACTTT; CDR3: CSASTGGPDSPLHF
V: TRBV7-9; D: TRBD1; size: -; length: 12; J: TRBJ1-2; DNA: TGTGCCAGCAGCGGACAGGGATATGGCTACACCTTC; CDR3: CASSGQGYGYTF
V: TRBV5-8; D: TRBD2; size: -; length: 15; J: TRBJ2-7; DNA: TGTGCCAGCAGCTTGGGTGGTAGCGGGCTTCTACAGCAGTACTTC; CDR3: CASSLGGSGLLQQYF
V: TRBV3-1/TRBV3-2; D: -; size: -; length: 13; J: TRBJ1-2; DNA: TGTGCCAGCAGCCAAGTTCAGGGTTTGAGCTACACCTTC; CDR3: CASSQVQGLSYTF
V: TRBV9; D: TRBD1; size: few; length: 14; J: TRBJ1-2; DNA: TGTGCCAGCAGCGCGGGACAGGGGAGCTATGGCTACACCTTC; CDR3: CASSAGQGSYGYTF
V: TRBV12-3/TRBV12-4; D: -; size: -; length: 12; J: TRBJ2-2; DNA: TGTGCCAGCAGAGGAGTTAGCGGGGAGCTGTTTTTT; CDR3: CASRGVSGELFF
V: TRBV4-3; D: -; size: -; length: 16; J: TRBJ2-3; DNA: TGCGCCAGCAGCCAAGCTGTACGGGACTTCACAGATACGCAGTATTTT; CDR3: CASSQAVRDFTDTQYF
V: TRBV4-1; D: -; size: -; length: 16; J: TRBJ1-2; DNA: TGCGCCAGCAGCCAAGATCGTGGCAGTTTAGTATATGGCTACACCTTC; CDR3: CASSQDRGSLVYGYTF
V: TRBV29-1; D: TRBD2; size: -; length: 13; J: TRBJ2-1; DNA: TGCAGCGTAGCCGGGGGGAGGGCTTATGAGCAGTTCTTC; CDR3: CSVAGGRAYEQFF
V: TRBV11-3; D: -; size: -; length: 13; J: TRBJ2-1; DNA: TGTGCCAGCAGCTTGCTCGGTTACAATGAGCAGTTCTTC; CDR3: CASSLLGYNEQFF
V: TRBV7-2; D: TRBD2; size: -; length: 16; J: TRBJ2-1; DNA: TGTGCCAGCAGCTGGAGCGGGGGCTACTCCTACAATGAGCAGTTCTTC; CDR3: CASSWSGGYSYNEQFF
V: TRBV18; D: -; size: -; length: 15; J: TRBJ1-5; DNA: TGTGCCAGCTCGTCCAGGGAAGAGGGCCGGCAGCCCCAGCATTTT; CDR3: CASSSREEGRQPQHF
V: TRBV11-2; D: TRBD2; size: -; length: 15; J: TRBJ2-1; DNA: TGTGCCAGCAGCCCCTCGGGGGGTAAGCGGAATGAGCAGTTCTTC; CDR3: CASSPSGGKRNEQFF
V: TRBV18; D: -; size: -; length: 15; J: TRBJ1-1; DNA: TGTGCCAGCTCCACCAGCCCGGTAGAGAACACTGAAGCTTTCTTT; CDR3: CASSTSPVENTEAFF
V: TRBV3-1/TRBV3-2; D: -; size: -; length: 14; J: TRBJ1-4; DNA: TGTGCCAGCAGCCAGGCGGTCTCTAATGAAAAACTGTTTTTT; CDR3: CASSQAVSNEKLFF
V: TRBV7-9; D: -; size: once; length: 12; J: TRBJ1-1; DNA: TGTGCCAGCAGCTTTATCGTTTCTGAAGCTTTCTTT; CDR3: CASSFIVSEAFF
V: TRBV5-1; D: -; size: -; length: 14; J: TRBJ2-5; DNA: TGCGCCAGCAGCTTGTCCCGGGAGAGAGAGACCCAGTACTTC; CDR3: CASSLSRERETQYF
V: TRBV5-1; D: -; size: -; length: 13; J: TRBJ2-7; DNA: TGCGCCAGCAGCTTTGGGCTAGCAAGCGAGCAGTACTTC; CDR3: CASSFGLASEQYF
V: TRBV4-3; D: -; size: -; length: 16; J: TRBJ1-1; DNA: TGCGCCAGCAGCCAAGGCAGAGAACAGGGGAACACTGAAGCTTTCTTT; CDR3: CASSQGREQGNTEAFF
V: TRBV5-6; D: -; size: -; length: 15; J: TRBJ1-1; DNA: TGTGCCAGCAGCATCCTCGACGGACTGAACACTGAAGCTTTCTTT; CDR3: CASSILDGLNTEAFF
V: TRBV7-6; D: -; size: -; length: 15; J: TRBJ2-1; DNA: TGTGCCAGCAGCCCGAGGGGGTCTGGCTACAATGAGCAGTTCTTC; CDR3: CASSPRGSGYNEQFF
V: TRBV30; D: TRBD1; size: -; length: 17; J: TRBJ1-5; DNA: TGTGCCTGGAGCGCAGACAGGGGGCAACGTGGCAATCAGCCCCAGCATTTT; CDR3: CAWSADRGQRGNQPQHF
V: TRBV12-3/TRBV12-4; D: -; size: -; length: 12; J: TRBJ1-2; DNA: TGTGCCAGCAGTACAAACTGGGGGGGCTACACCTTC; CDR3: CASSTNWGGYTF
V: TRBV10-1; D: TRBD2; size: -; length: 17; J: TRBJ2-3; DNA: TGCGCCAGCAGTGAGTCAGATGCGGGGGGCTTCCGGGATACGCAGTATTTT; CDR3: CASSESDAGGFRDTQYF
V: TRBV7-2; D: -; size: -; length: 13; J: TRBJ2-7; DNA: TGTGCCAGCAGCTTAGACCGGATCGGCGAGCAGTACTTC; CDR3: CASSLDRIGEQYF
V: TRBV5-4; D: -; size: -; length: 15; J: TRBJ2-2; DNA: TGTGCCAGCAGCTTGTGGGGGGGGCTGGCCGGGGAGCTGTTTTTT; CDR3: CASSLWGGLAGELFF
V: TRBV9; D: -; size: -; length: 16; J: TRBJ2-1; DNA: TGTGCCAGCAGCGTAGCTATCGGGAGTGCGGAGAGTGAGCAGTTCTTC; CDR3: CASSVAIGSAESEQFF
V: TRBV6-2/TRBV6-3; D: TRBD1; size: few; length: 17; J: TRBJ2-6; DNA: TGTGCCAGCAGTTACGGGGACAGGGCTTCTAGGGCCAACGTCCTGACTTTC; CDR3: CASSYGDRASRANVLTF
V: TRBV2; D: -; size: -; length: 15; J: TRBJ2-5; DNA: TGTGCCAGCAGTGAGGGGGCTGGGTACCAAGAGACCCAGTACTTC; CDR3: CASSEGAGYQETQYF
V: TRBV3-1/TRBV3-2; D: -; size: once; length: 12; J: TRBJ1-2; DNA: TGTGCCAGCAGCCCTGGGACCTGGGGCTACACCTTC; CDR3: CASSPGTWGYTF
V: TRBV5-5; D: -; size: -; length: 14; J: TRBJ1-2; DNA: TGTGCCAGCAGCTTGGCCGACGGAGTCTATGGCTACACCTTC; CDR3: CASSLADGVYGYTF
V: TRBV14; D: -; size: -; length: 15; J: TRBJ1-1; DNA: TGTGCCAGCGGAGCGGTGGGGGGCCAGAACACTGAAGCTTTCTTT; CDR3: CASGAVGGQNTEAFF
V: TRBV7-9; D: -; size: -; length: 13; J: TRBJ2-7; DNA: TGTGCCAGCAGCTTAGCCGACAAGGAGGAGCAGTACTTC; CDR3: CASSLADKEEQYF
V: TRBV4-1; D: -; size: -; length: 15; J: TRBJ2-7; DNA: TGCGCCAGCAGCCAAGCAATTCTAGCCGGTTACGAGCAGTACTTC; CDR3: CASSQAILAGYEQYF
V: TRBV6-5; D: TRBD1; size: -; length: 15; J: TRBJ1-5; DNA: TGTGCCAGCAGTTACAGTCAGGGGGGCAATCAGCCCCAGCATTTT; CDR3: CASSYSQGGNQPQHF
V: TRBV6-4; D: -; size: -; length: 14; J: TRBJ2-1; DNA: TGTGCCAGCAGTGACCATCTAGAGGGCAGGGAGCAGTTCTTC; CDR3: CASSDHLEGREQFF
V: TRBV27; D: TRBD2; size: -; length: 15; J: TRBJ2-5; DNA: TGTGCCAGCAGTTTACTAGCGGGGGGGCGGGAGACCCAGTACTTC; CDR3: CASSLLAGGRETQYF
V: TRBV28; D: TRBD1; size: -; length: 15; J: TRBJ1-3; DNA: TGTGCCAGCAGCCCCGACAGGGTGAGAGGAAACACCATATATTTT; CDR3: CASSPDRVRGNTIYF
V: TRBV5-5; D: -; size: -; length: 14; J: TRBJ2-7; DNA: TGTGCCAGCAGCTACTCCCCGAACTCCTACGAGCAGTACTTC; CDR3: CASSYSPNSYEQYF
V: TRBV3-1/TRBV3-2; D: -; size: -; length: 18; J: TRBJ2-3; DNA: TGTGCCAGCAGCCAAGATTACAATCTGGGGAACCTCACAGATACGCAGTATTTT; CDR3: CASSQDYNLGNLTDTQYF
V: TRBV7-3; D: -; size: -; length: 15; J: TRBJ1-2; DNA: TGTGCCAGCAGCTTAACGGGGGCCAGCATCTATGGCTACACCTTC; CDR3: CASSLTGASIYGYTF
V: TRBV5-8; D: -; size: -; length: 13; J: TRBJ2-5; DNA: TGTGCCAGCAGCTTGGAGTTCCAAGAGACCCAGTACTTC; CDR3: CASSLEFQETQYF
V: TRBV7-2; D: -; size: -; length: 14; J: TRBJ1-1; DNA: TGTGCCAGCAGCTTTCCCCCAATCAGCGATGAAGCTTTCTTT; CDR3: CASSFPPISDEAFF
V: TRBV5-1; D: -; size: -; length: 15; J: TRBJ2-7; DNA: TGCGCCAGCACCCATGGGACACCCCCGAAGAACGAGCAGTACTTC; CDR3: CASTHGTPPKNEQYF
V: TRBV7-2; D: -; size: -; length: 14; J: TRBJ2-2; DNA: TGTGCCAGCAGAACTCGGGGAGTTGACGGGGAGCTGTTTTTT; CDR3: CASRTRGVDGELFF
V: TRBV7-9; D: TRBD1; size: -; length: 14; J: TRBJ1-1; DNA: TGTGCCAGCAGCGCACAGGGGGGAAACACTGAAGCTTTCTTT; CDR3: CASSAQGGNTEAFF
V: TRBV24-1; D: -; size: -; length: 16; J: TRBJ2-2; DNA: TGTGCCACCAGTGATCTGAGGACGGGAAGCACCGGGGAGCTGTTTTTT; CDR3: CATSDLRTGSTGELFF
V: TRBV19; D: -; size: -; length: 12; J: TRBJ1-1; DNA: TGTGCCAGTAGTCTCAGGGAAACTGAAGCTTTCTTT; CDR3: CASSLRETEAFF
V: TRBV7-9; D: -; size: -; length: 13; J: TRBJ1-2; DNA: TGTGCCAGCCGCCCCCAAAATAGCTATGGCTACACCTTC; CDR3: CASRPQNSYGYTF
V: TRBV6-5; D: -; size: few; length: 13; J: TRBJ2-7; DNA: TGTGCCAGCAACCTAGGACGCGGCTACGAGCAGTACTTC; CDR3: CASNLGRGYEQYF